The table lists the clone carrying this T cell receptor beta chain with a few counts. MiXCR was run by TCRdb on the RT-PCR reads, yielding one entry per CDR3 protein. Of hundreds of thousands of distinct CDR3 sequences in the sample, about 14% are singletons; the top ten hold 3.6%. Trimming removed 1 base from V and 4 bases from J, with 17 bases in between. The CDR3 runs to 15 residues. CDR1 and CDR2 (germline): DFQATT, SNEGSKA (reference sequence). This chain connects TRBV20-1 to TRBJ2-7, with D perhaps matching TRBD1 (6 bases). The source of this sequence is a female donor in good health, serving as a healthy control. Sequencing used memory CD4+ T cells from blood. Here the CDR3 reads CSARAGGGDLYEQYF. As DNA, the CDR3 is TGCAGTGCTAGAGCTGGGGGCGGAGACCTGTACGAGCAGTACTTC.